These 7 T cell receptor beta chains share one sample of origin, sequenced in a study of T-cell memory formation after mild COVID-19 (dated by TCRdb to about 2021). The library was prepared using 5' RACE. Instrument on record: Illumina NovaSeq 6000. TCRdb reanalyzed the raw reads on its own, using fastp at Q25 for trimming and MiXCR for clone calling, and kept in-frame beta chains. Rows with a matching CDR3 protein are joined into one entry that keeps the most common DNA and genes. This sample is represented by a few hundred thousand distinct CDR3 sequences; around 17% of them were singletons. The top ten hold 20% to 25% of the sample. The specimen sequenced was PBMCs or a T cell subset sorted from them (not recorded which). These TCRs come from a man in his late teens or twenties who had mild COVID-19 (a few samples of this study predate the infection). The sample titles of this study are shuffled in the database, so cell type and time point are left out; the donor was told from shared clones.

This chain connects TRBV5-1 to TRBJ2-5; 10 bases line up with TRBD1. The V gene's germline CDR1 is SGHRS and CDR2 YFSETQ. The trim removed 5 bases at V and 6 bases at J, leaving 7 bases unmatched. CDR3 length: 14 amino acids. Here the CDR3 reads CASSSSDRGKTQYF. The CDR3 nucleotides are TGCGCCAGCAGTTCCTCGGACAGGGGGAAGACCCAGTACTTC.

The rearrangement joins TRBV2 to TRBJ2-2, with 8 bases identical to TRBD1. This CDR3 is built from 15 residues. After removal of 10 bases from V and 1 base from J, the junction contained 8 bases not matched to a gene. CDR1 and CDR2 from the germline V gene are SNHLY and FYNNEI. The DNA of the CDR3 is TGTGCCACCCTCTTCGACAGGGGGAACACCGGGGAGCTGTTTTTT. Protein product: CATLFDRGNTGELFF.

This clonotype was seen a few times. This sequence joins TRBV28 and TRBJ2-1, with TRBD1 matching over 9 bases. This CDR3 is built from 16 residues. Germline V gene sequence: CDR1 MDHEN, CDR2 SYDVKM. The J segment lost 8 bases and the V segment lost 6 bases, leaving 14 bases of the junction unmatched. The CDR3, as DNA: TGTGCCAGCAGGCACCACAGGGGGCTTCCTTGGGATGAGCAGTTCTTC. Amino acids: CASRHHRGLPWDEQFF.

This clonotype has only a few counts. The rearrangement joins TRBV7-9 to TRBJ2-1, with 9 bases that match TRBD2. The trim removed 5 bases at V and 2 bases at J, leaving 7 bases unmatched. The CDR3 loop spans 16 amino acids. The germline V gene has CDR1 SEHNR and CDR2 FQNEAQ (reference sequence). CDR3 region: CASSAIAGAAYNEQFF. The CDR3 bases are TGTGCCAGCAGCGCAATAGCGGGGGCGGCCTACAATGAGCAGTTCTTC.

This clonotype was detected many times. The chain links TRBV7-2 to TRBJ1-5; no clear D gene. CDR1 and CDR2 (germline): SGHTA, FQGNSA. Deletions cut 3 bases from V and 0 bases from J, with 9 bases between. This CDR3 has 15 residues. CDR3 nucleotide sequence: TGTGCCAGCAGCTTGGAAGTTTATAGCAATCAGCCCCAGCATTTT. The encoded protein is CASSLEVYSNQPQHF.

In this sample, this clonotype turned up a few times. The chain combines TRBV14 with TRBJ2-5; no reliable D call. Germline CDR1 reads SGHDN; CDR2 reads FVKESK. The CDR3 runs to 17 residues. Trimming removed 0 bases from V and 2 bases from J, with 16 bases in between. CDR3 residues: CASSQEALVRGQETQYF. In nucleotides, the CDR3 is TGTGCCAGCAGCCAAGAGGCGCTGGTTCGTGGTCAAGAGACCCAGTACTTC.

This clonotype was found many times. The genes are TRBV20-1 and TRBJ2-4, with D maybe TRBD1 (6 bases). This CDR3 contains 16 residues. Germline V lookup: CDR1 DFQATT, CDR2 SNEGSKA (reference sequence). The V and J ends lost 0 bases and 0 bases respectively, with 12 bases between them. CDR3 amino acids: CSARDLGALAKNIQYF. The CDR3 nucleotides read TGCAGTGCTAGAGATTTGGGGGCCCTAGCCAAAAACATTCAGTACTTC.